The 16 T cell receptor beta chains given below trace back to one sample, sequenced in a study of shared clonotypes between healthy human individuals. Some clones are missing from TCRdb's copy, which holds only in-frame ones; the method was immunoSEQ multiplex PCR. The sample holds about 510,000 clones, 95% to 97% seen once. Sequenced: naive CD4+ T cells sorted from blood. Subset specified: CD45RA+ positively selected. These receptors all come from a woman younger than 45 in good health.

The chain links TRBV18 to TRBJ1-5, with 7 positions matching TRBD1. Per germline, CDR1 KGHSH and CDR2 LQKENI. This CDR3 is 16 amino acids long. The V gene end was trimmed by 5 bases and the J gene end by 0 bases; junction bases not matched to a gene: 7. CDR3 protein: CASSGTVRNSNQPQHF. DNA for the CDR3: TGTGCCAGCTCAGGGACAGTAAGAAATAGCAATCAGCCCCAGCATTTT.

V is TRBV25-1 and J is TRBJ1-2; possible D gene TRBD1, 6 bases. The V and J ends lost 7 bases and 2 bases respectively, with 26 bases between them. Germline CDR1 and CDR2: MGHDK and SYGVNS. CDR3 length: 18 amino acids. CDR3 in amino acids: CASTRCRDPEGGNYGYTF. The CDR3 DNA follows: TGTGCCAGCACCCGCTGCAGGGACCCCGAAGGGGGAAACTATGGCTACACCTTC.

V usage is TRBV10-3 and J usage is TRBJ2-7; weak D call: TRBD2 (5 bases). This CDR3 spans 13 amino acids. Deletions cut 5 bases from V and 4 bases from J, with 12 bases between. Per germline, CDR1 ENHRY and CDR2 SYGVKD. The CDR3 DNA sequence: TGTGCCATCAGTCATACTAGTCTTTACGAGCAGTACTTC. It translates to CAISHTSLYEQYF.

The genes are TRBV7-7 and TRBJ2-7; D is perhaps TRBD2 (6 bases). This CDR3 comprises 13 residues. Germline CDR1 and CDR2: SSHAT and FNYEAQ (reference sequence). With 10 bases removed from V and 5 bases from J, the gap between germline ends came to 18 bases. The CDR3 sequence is CATLGLEGHEQYF. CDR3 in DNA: TGTGCCACCCTGGGGCTGGAGGGCCACGAGCAGTACTTC.

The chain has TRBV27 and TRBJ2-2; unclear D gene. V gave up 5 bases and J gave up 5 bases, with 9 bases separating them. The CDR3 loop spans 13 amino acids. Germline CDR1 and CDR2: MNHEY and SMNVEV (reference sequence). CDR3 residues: CASSPRGTGELFF. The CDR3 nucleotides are TGTGCCAGCAGTCCTCGCGGTACCGGGGAGCTGTTTTTT.

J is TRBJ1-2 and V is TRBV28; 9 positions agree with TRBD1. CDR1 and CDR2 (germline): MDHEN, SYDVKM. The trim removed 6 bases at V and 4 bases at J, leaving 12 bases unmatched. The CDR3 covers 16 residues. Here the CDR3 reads CASSPATGGWGYGYTF. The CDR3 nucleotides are TGTGCCAGCAGCCCAGCCACAGGGGGCTGGGGCTATGGCTACACCTTC.

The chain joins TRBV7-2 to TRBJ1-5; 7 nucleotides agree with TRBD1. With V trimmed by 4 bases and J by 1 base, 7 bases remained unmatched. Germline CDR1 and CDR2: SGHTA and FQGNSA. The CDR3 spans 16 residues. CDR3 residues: CASSSIYRGSNQPQHF. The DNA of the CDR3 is TGTGCCAGCAGCTCCATTTACAGGGGCAGCAATCAGCCCCAGCATTTT.

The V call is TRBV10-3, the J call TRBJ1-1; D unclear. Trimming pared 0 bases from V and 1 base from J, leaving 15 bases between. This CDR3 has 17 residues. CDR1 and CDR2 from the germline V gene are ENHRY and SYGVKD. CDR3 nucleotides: TGTGCCATCAGTGAGTCGATTCATGGATTGAAGAACACTGAAGCTTTCTTT. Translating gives CAISESIHGLKNTEAFF.

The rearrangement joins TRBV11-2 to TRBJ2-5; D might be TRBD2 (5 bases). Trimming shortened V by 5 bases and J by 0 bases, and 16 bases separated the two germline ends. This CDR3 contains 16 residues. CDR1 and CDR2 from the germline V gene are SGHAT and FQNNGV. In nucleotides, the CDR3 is TGTGCCAGCAGCGGCCTCACGGGCGGGTACCAAGAGACCCAGTACTTC. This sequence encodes CASSGLTGGYQETQYF. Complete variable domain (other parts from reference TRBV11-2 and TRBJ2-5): EAGVAQSPRYKIIEKRQSVAFWCNPISGHATLYWYQQILGQGPKLLIQFQNNGVVDDSQLPKDRFSAERLKGVDSTLKIQPAKLEDSAVYLCASSGLTGGYQETQYFGPGTRLLVL.

This CDR3 is CASSPLTSGTTYEQYF. The DNA for the CDR3 is TGCGCCAGCAGCCCCCTCACTAGCGGGACAACCTACGAGCAGTACTTC. This chain connects TRBV5-1 to TRBJ2-7; TRBD2 matches 10 bases. Germline V gene data show CDR1 as SGHRS and CDR2 as YFSETQ. Germline trimming cut 4 bases from V and 2 bases from J; bases unmatched to any gene: 9. The CDR3 runs 16 residues.

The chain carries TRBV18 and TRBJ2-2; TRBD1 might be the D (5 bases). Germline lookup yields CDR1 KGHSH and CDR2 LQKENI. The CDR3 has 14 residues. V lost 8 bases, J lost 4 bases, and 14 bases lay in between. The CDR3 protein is CASQGSTGTGELFF. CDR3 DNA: TGTGCCAGCCAGGGATCCACGGGCACCGGGGAGCTGTTTTTT.

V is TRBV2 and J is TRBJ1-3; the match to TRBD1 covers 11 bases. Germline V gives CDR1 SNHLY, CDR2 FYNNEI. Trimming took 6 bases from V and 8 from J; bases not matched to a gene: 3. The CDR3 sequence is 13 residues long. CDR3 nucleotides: TGTGCCAGCAGAGGACAGGGGGCTGACACCATATATTTT. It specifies CASRGQGADTIYF.

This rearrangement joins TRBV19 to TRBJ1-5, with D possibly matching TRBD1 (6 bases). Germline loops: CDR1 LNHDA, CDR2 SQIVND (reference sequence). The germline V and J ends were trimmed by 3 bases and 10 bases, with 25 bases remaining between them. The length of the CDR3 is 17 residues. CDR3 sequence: CASSIGVGDTTPAPQHF. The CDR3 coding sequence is TGTGCCAGTAGTATCGGCGTGGGGGACACCACACCGGCCCCCCAGCATTTT.

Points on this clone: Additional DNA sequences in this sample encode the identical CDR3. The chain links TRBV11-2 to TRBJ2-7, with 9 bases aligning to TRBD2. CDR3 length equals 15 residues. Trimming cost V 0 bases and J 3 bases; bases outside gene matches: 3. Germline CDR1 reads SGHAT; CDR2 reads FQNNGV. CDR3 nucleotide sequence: TGTGCCAGCAGCTTAGAACTAGCGGGCCACTACGAGCAGTACTTC. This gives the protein CASSLELAGHYEQYF.

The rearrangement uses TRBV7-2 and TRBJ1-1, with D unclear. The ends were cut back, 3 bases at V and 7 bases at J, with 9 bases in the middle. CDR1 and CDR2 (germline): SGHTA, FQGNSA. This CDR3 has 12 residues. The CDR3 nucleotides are TGTGCCAGCAGCTTCCTGTGGGGTGAAGCTTTCTTT. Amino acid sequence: CASSFLWGEAFF.

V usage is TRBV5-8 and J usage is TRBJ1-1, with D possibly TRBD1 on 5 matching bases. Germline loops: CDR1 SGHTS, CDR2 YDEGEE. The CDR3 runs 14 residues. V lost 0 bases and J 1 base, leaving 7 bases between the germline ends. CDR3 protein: CASSLGDRNTEAFF. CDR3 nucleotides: TGTGCCAGCAGCTTGGGAGACAGGAACACTGAAGCTTTCTTT.